This T cell receptor beta chain was captured in a study of cytomegalovirus exposure and HLA in healthy donors. Findings of the study overall: Investigators reported around 150 TCR beta chains as tied to cytomegalovirus. With high specificity and sensitivity, the classifier reportedly diagnosed cytomegalovirus status.

Libraries were prepared by immunoSEQ multiplex PCR; TCRdb keeps only in-frame clonotypes and omits some of them. This table has about 140,000 clones, 84% appearing once. To note about this clone: The antigen is undetermined. Other DNA sequences within the sample encode an identical CDR3.

CDR3 size: 14 residues. CDR1 and CDR2 from the germline V gene are LNHNV and YYDKDF (reference sequence). The trim removed 0 bases at V and 2 bases at J, leaving 0 bases unmatched. The donors were in the 120-subject validation cohort, distinct from the approximately 610-subject first cohort. The TCR comes from a woman between 25 and 40 years old in good health and CMV-seronegative. The gene calls are TRBV15 and TRBJ1-2; TRBD1 aligns across 7 bases. Sample: PBMCs. This CDR3 reads CATSRDRGNYGYTF. For the CDR3, the DNA is TGTGCCACCAGCAGAGACAGGGGGAACTATGGCTACACCTTC.